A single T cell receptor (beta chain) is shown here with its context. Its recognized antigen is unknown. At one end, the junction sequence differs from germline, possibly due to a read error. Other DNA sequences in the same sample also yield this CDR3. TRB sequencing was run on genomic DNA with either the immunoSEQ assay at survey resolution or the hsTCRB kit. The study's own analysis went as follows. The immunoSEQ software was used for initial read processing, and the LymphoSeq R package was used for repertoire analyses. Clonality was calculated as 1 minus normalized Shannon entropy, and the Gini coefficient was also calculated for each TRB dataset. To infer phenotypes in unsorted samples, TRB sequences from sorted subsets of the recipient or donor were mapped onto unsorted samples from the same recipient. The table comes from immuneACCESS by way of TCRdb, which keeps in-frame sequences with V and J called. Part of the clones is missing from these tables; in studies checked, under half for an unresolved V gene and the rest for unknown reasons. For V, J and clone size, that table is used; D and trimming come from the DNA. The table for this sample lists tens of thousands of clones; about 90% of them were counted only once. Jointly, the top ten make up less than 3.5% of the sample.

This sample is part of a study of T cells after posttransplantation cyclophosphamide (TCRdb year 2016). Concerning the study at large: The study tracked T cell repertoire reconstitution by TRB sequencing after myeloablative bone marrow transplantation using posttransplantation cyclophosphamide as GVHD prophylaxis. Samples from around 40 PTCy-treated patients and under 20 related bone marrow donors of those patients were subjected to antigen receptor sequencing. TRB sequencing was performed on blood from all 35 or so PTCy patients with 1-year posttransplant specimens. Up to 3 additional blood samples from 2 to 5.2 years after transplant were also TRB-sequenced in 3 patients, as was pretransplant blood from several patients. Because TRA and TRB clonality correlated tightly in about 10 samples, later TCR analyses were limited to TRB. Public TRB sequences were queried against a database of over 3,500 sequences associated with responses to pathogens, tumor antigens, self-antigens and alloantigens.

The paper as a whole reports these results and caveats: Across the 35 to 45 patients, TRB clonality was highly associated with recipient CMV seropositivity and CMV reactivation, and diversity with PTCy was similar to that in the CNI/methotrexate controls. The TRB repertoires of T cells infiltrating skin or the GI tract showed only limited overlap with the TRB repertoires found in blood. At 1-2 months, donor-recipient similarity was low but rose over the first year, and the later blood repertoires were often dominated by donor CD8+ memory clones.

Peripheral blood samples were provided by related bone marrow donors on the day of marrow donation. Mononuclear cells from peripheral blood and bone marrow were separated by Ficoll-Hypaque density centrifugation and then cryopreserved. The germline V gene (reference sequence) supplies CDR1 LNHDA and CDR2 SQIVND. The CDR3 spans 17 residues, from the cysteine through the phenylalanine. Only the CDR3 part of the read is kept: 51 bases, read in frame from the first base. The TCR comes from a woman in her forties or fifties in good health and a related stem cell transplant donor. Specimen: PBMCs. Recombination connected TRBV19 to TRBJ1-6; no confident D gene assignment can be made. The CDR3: CASNGERDGSYNSPLHF. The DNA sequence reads TGTGCCAGTAACGGAGAAAGAGACGGCTCCTATAATTCCCCCCTCCACTTT.